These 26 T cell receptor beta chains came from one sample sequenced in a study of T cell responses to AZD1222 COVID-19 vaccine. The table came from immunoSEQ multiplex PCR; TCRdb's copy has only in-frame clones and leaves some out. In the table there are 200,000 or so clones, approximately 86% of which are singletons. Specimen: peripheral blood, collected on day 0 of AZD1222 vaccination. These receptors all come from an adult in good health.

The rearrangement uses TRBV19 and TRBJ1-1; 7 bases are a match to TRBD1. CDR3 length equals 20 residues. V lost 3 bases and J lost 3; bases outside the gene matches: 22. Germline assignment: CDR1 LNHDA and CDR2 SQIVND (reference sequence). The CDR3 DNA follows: TGTGCCAGTAGTATGGGGTCCTATCCCCGGGACAGCCTTTCGGACACTGAAGCTTTCTTT. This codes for CASSMGSYPRDSLSDTEAFF.

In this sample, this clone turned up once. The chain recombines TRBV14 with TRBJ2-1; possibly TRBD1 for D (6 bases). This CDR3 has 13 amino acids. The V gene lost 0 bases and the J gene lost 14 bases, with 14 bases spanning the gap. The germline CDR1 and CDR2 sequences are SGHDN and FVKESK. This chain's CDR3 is CASSQDLHGDKFF. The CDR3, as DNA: TGTGCCAGCAGCCAAGATCTTCATGGGGACAAGTTCTTC.

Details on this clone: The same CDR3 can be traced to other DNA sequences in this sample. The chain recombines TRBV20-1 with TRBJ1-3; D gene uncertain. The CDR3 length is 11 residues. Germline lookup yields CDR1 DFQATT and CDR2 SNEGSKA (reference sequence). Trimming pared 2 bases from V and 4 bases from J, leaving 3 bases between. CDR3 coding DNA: TGCAGTGCTAGATCGGGAAACACCATATATTTT. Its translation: CSARSGNTIYF.

CDR3 in DNA: TGTGCCAGTAGTGTCCTCTTATGGGGCACTGAAGCTTTCTTT. It is translated as CASSVLLWGTEAFF. This rearrangement joins TRBV19 to TRBJ1-1; D is undetermined. Between the trimmed V and J ends, which lost 5 bases and 4 bases, there was a span of 14 bases. Germline V lookup: CDR1 LNHDA, CDR2 SQIVND (reference sequence). The CDR3 length is 14 residues.

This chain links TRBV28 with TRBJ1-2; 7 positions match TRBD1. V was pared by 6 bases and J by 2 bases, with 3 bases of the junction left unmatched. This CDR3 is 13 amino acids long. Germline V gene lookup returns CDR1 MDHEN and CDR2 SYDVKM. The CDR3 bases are TGTGCCAGCAGGGCGACAGGGAACTATGGCTACACCTTC. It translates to CASRATGNYGYTF.

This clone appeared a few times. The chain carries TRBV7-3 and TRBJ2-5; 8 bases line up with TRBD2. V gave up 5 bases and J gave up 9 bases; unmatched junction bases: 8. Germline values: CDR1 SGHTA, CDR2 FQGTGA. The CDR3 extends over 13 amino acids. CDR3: CASSLGTGGAQYF. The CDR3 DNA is TGTGCCAGCAGCCTGGGGACGGGAGGGGCCCAGTACTTC.

CDR3 DNA sequence: TGTGCCAGCAGCTTGGCCCCGAACACTGAAGCTTTCTTT. Its protein product is CASSLAPNTEAFF. V and J are TRBV5-6 and TRBJ1-1; D gene unclear. The V gene lost 0 bases and the J gene lost 1 base, with 4 bases spanning the gap. This CDR3 spans 13 amino acids. Germline CDR1 is SGHDT and CDR2 is YYEEEE.

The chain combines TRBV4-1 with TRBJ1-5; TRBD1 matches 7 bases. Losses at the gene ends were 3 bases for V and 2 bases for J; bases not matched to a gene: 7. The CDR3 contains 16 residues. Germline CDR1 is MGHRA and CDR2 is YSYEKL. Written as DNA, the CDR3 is TGCGCCAGCAGCCAGGGGCCCACAGGGGGCAATCAGCCCCAGCATTTT. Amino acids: CASSQGPTGGNQPQHF.

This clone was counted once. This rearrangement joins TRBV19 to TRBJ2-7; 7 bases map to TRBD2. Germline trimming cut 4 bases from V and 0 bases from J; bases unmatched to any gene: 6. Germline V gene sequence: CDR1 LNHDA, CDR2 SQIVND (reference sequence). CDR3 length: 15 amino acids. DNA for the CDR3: TGTGCCAGTAGTAGACCTAGCGGTAGCTCCTACGAGCAGTACTTC. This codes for CASSRPSGSSYEQYF.

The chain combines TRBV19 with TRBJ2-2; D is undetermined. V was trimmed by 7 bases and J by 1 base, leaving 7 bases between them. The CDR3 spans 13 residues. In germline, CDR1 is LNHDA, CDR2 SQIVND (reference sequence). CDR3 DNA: TGTGCCAGTAAGGTGTTGAACACCGGGGAGCTGTTTTTT. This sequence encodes CASKVLNTGELFF.

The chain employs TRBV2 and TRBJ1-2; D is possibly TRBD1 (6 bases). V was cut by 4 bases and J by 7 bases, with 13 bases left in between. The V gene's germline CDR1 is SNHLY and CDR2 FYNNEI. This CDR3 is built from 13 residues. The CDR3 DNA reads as TGTGCCAGCAGTGCGGAGACAGGCTCTGGCTACACCTTC. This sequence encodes CASSAETGSGYTF.

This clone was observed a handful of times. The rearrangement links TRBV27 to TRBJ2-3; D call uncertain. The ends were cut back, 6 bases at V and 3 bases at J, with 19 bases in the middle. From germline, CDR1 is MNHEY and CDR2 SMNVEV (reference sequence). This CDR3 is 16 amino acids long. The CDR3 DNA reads TGTGCCAGCAGCTCCTTTGGGTTCCCTAAAACAGATACGCAGTATTTT. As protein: CASSSFGFPKTDTQYF.

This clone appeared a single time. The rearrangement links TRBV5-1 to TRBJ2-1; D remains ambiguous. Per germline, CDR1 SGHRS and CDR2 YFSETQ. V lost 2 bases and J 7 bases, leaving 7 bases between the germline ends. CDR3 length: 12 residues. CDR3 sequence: CASSFGSNEQFF. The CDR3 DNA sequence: TGCGCCAGCAGCTTTGGATCGAATGAGCAGTTCTTC.

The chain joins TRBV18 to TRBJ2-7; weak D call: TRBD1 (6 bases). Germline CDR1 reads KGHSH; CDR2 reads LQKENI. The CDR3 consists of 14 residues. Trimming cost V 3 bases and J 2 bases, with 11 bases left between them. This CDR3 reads CASSPVTGPYEQYF. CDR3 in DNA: TGTGCCAGCTCACCCGTGACAGGTCCCTACGAGCAGTACTTC.

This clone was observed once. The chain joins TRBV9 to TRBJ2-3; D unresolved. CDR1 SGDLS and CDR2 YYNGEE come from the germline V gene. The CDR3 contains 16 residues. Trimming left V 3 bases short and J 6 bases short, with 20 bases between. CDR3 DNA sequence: TGTGCCAGCAGCGGGTCCGGGCCCCGGATATGGGATACGCAGTATTTT. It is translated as CASSGSGPRIWDTQYF. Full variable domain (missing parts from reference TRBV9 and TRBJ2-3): DSGVTQTPKHLITATGQRVTLRCSPRSGDLSVYWYQQSLDQGLQFLIQYYNGEERAKGNILERFSAQQFPDLHSELNLSSLELGDSALYFCASSGSGPRIWDTQYFGPGTRLTVL.

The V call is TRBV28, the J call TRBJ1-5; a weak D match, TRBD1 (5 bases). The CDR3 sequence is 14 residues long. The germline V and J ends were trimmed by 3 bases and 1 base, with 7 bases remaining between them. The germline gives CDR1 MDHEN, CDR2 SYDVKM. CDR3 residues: CASSFRGSNQPQHF. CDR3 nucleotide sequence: TGTGCCAGCAGTTTCCGGGGGAGCAATCAGCCCCAGCATTTT.

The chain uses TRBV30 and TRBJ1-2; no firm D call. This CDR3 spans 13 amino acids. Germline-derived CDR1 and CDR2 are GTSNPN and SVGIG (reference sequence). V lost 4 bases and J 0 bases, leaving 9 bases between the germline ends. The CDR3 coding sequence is TGTGCCTGGAACCGAGTTTCTAACTATGGCTACACCTTC. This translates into CAWNRVSNYGYTF.

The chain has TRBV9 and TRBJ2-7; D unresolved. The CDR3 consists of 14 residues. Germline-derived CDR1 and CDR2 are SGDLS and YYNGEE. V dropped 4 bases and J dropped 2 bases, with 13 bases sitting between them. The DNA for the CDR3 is TGTGCCAGCAGCCCAAGAGGCGGAACCTACGAGCAGTACTTC. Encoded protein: CASSPRGGTYEQYF.

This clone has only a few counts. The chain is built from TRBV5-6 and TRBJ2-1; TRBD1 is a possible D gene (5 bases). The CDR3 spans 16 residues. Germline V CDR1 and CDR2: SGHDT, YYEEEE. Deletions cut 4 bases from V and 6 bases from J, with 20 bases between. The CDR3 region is CASSAENGAGVNEQFF. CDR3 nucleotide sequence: TGTGCCAGCAGCGCGGAGAATGGGGCTGGGGTCAATGAGCAGTTCTTC. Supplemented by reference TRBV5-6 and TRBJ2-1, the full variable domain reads DAGVTQSPTHLIKTRGQQVTLRCSPKSGHDTVSWYQQALGQGPQFIFQYYEEEERQRGNFPDRFSGHQFPNYSSELNVNALLLGDSALYLCASSAENGAGVNEQFFGPGTRLTVL.

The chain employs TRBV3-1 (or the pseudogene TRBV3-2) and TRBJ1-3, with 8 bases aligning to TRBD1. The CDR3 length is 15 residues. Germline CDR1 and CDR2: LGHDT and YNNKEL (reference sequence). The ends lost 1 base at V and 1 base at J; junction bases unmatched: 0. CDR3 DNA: TGTGCCAGCAGCCAAGGGACAGGGTCTGGAAACACCATATATTTT. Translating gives CASSQGTGSGNTIYF.

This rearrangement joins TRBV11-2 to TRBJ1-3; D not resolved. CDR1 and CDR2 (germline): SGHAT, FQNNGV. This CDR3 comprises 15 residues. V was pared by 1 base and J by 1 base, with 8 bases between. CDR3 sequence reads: CASSLAGVSGNTIYF. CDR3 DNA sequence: TGTGCCAGCAGCTTAGCCGGGGTTTCTGGAAACACCATATATTTT.

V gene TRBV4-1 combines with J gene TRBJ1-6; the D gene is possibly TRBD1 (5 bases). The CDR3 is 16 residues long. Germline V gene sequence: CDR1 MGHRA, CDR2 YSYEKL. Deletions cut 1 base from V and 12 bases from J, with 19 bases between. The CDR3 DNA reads TGCGCCAGCAGCCAAGGTGAACAGCTTTTTGGGGGACCCCTCCACTTT. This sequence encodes CASSQGEQLFGGPLHF.

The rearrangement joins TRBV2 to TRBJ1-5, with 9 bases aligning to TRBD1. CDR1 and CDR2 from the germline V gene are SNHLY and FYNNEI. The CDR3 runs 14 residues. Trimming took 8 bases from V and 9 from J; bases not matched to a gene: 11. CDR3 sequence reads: CASGGTGLVTPQHF. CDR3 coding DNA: TGTGCCAGCGGGGGGACAGGGCTTGTAACGCCCCAGCATTTT.

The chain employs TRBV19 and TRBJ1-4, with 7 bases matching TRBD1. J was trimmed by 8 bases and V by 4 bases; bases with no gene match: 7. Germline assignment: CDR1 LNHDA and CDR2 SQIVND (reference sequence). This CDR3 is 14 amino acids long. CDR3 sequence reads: CASSTHRGNEKLFF. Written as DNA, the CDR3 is TGTGCCAGTAGTACCCACAGGGGTAACGAAAAACTGTTTTTT.

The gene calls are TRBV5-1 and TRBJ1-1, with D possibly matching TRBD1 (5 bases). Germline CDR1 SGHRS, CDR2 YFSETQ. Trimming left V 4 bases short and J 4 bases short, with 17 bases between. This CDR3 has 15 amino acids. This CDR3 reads CASSPDGAWGTEAFF. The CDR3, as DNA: TGCGCCAGCAGCCCGGACGGGGCTTGGGGCACTGAAGCTTTCTTT.

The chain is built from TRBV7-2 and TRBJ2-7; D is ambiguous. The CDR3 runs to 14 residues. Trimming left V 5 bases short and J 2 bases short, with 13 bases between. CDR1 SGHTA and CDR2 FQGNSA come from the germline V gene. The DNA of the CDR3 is TGTGCCAGCAGCCCTACAAGGGCCGCCTACGAGCAGTACTTC. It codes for CASSPTRAAYEQYF. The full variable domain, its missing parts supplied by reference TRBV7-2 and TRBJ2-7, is GAGVSQSPSNKVTEKGKDVELRCDPISGHTALYWYRQSLGQGLEFLIYFQGNSAPDKSGLPSDRFSAERTGGSVSTLTIQRTQQEDSAVYLCASSPTRAAYEQYFGPGTRLTVT.